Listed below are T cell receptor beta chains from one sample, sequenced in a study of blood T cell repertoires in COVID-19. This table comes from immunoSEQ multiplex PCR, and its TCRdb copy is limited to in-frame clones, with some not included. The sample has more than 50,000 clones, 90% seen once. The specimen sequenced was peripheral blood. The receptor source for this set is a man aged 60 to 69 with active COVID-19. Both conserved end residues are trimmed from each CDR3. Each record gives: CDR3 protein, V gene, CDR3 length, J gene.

CDR3: ASSSDPGGVNTGELF; V: TRBV4-1; length: 15; J: TRBJ2-2
CDR3: SVQKGVSEQY; V: TRBV29-1; length: 10; J: TRBJ2-7
CDR3: ASSPPAGELF; V: TRBV4-3; length: 10; J: TRBJ2-2
CDR3: ASSYGGTGANVLT; V: TRBV7-2; length: 13; J: TRBJ2-6
CDR3: ATSDMDSASNQPQH; V: TRBV24-1; length: 14; J: TRBJ1-5
CDR3: ASRVAGLSEQY; V: TRBV28; length: 11; J: TRBJ2-7
CDR3: ASSLGSGRIYEQY; V: TRBV7-2; length: 13; J: TRBJ2-7
CDR3: ASSPLGAGEFSYEQY; V: TRBV13; length: 15; J: TRBJ2-7
CDR3: ASSPGGRKQETQY; V: TRBV27; length: 13; J: TRBJ2-5
CDR3: ASSKTSGGYQETQY; V: TRBV3-1/TRBV3-2; length: 14; J: TRBJ2-5
CDR3: ASSQVYLGQGKETQY; V: TRBV4-1; length: 15; J: TRBJ2-5
CDR3: ASSRTGVAQY; V: TRBV21-1; length: 10; J: TRBJ2-4
CDR3: ASSPGGHTEAF; V: TRBV28; length: 11; J: TRBJ1-1
CDR3: ASTKNWGVQY; V: TRBV12-3/TRBV12-4; length: 10; J: TRBJ2-7